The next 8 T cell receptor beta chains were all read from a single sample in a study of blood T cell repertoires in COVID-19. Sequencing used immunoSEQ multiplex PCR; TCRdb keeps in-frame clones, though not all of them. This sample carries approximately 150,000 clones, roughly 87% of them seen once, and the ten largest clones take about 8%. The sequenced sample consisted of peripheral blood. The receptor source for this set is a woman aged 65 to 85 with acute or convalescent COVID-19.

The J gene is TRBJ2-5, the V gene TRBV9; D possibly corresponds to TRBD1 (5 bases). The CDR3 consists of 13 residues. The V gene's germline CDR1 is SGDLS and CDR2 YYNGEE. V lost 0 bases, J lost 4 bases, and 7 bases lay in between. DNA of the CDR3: TGTGCCAGCAGCGTAGGACAGATAGAGACCCAGTACTTC. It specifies CASSVGQIETQYF.

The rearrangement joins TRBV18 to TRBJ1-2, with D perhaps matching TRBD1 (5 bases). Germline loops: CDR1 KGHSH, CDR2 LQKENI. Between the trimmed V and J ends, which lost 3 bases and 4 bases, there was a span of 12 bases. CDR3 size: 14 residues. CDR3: CASSPPLQGYGYTF. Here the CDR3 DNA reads TGTGCCAGCTCACCGCCCTTGCAGGGCTATGGCTACACCTTC. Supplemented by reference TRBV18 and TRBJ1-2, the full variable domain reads NAGVMQNPRHLVRRRGQEARLRCSPMKGHSHVYWYRQLPEEGLKFMVYLQKENIIDESGMPKERFSAEFPKEGPSILRIQQVVRGDSAAYFCASSPPLQGYGYTFGSGTRLTVV.

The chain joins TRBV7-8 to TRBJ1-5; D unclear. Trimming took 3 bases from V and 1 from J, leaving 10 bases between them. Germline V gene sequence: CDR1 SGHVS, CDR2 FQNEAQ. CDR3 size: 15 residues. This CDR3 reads CASSFGVRSNQPQHF. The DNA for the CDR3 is TGTGCCAGCAGCTTCGGGGTAAGGAGCAATCAGCCCCAGCATTTT.

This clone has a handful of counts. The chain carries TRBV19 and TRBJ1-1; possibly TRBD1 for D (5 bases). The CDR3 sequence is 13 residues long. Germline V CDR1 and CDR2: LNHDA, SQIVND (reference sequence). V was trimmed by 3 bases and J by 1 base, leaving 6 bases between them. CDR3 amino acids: CASSMTENTEAFF. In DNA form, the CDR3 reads TGTGCCAGTAGTATGACAGAGAACACTGAAGCTTTCTTT.

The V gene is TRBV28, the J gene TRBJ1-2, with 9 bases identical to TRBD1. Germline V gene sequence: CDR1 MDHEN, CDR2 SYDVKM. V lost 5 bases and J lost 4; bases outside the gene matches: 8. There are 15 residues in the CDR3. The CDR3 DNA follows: TGTGCCAGCAGTCCCTTGGACAGGGGATTCTATGGCTACACCTTC. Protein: CASSPLDRGFYGYTF.

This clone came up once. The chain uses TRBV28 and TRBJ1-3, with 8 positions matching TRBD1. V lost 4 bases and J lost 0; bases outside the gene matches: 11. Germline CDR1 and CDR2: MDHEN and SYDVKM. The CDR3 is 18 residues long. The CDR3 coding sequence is TGTGCCAGCAGTTCGGCCGGGACAGGCCTCCCCTCTGGAAACACCATATATTTT. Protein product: CASSSAGTGLPSGNTIYF.

CDR3 DNA: TGTGCCAGCAGTGAAGCTGGGGGCAGATCCCGAGGCTACACCTTC. This translates into CASSEAGGRSRGYTF. V usage is TRBV6-1 and J usage is TRBJ1-2, with D perhaps TRBD1 (6 bases). Germline V gene sequence: CDR1 MNHNS, CDR2 SASEGT. V was shortened by 0 bases and J by 8 bases, with 16 bases between the two germline ends. The CDR3 runs to 15 residues.

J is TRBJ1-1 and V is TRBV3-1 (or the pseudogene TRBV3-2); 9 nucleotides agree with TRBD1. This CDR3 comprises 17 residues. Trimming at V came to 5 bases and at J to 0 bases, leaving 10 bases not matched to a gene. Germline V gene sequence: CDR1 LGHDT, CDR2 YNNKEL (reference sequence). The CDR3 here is CASSGPGQGHMNTEAFF. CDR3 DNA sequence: TGTGCCAGCAGCGGACCGGGACAGGGACACATGAACACTGAAGCTTTCTTT.